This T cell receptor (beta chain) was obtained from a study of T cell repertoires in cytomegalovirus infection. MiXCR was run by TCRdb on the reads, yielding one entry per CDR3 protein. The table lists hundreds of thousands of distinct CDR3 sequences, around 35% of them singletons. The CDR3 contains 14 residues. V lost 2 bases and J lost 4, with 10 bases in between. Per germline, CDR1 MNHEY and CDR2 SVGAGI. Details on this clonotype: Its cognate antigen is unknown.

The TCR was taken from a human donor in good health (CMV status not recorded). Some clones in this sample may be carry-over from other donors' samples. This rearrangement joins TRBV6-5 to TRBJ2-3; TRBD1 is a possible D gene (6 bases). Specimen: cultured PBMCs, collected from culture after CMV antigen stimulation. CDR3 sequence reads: CASSYQTGSDTQYF. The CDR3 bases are TGTGCCAGCAGTTACCAAACAGGGTCAGATACGCAGTATTTT.